This TCR beta chain was sequenced for a study of T cell clonotyping in hematopoietic cell transplantation. A remark on this clone: Its antigen remains unidentified.

The study's findings and limits: Pathologically expanded recipient clonotypes increased progressively from day 30 to day 180 as diversity fell. Graft donor and pretransplant recipient Inverse Simpson Index values predicted broader posttransplant TCR diversity. Cells were unsorted, so CD4 and CD8 contributions were not separated.

Trimming pared 0 bases from V and 8 bases from J, leaving 14 bases between. The CDR3 consists of 14 residues. Germline values: CDR1 SGHRS, CDR2 YFSETQ. The table came from immunoSEQ multiplex PCR; TCRdb's copy has only in-frame clones and leaves some out. The sample holds over 25,000 clones; 90% to 97% are singletons and the top ten take less than 1.5%. The sequencing sample was made of peripheral blood mononuclear cells. The genes are TRBV5-1 and TRBJ1-2; D is possibly TRBD1 (5 bases). The receptor was derived from a man aged 45-65 years in good health. Some clones in this sample may be carry-over from other donors' samples. The CDR3 sequence is CASSLAGLMGGYTF. The DNA of the CDR3 is TGCGCCAGCAGCTTGGCAGGGCTGATGGGCGGCTACACCTTC.